This T cell receptor beta chain was recorded in a study of CD8 T cells in Susac syndrome. The V end was cut by 5 bases, the J end by 5 bases, with 13 bases between. This CDR3 is 14 amino acids long. Random-hexamer reverse transcription was applied to about 0.45 to 1 ug RNA. TCRdb re-derived calls from the immunoSEQ multiplex PCR reads in MiXCR, one entry per CDR3 protein. The table has 150,000 or so distinct CDR3 sequences, about 94% seen once; the top ten hold 0.11% to 0.15%. The receptor comes from a human donor in good health. The specimen sequenced was CD4+ T cells from PBMCs. The chain links TRBV12-3 or TRBV12-4 to TRBJ2-1, with D hard to call. CDR3 coding DNA: TGTGCCAGCAGTCCTTGGACCCGGGACAATGAGCAGTTCTTC. Its translation: CASSPWTRDNEQFF.